This TCR beta chain was found in a study of OX40 agonist ivuxolimab in advanced cancers. The CDR3 loop spans 13 amino acids. From germline, CDR1 is SGHNT and CDR2 YYREEE (reference sequence). V was cut by 1 base and J by 4 bases, with 8 bases left in between. Profiled with immunoSEQ multiplex PCR; TCRdb holds only in-frame clones, not every one. The sample has about 79,000 clones; 75% to 95% are singletons. Sequenced material: CD4+ or CD8+ T cells sorted from blood, taken in a trial of the OX40 agonist ivuxolimab. V is TRBV5-4 and J is TRBJ2-5; no clear D gene. This receptor was identified in an adult with an advanced solid tumor such as melanoma, head and neck, liver or kidney cancer. DNA of the CDR3: TGTGCCAGCAGCTTGTCACTACTAGAGACCCAGTACTTC. Protein product: CASSLSLLETQYF.